These T cell receptor beta chains were read from a single sample in a study of T cells in Graves' hyperthyroidism and ophthalmopathy. TCRdb reanalysed the multiplex PCR reads using MiXCR and keeps one entry per CDR3 protein. Found here are more than 250,000 distinct CDR3 sequences, roughly 15% of them singletons; the top ten hold roughly 30%. The sequenced sample was blood. The receptors were sampled from a woman between 50 and 59 years old with Graves' hyperthyroidism that later progressed to Graves' ophthalmopathy. Both conserved end residues are part of each CDR3. A D gene is named only where the DNA matches it firmly. Size is stated for part of the rows, as once, few or many counts, or as a class when the clone is expanded.

j_call clone_size d_call v_call cdr3_nt cdr3_aa
TRBJ2-2 . TRBD2 TRBV20-1 TGCAGTGCTAGAGTACCGAGCGGGAGGGACACCGGGGAGCTGTTTTTT CSARVPSGRDTGELFF
TRBJ1-5 many . TRBV28 TGTGCCAGTCGGGAAACTATGAGCAATCAGCCCCAGCATTTT CASRETMSNQPQHF
TRBJ1-5 many TRBD1 TRBV5-6 TGTGCCAGCAGCGGGGGACAGCTCCAGCCCCAGCATTTT CASSGGQLQPQHF
TRBJ1-2 . . TRBV18 TGTGCCAGCTCAATTCTTCCCACAGGGTACTATGGCTACACCTTC CASSILPTGYYGYTF
TRBJ1-1 many . TRBV5-1 TGCGCCAGCAGCTTTAATCCGGGACGGATAAACATGAACACTGAAGCTTTCTTT CASSFNPGRINMNTEAFF
TRBJ2-7 many TRBD1 TRBV7-9 TGTGCCAGCAGTAACGGAAGGACAGGATTCTACGAGCAGTACTTC CASSNGRTGFYEQYF
TRBJ2-5 many TRBD2 TRBV12-3/TRBV12-4 TGTGCCAGCAGTCCTTCTAGCGGGTTCCAAGAGACCCAGTACTTC CASSPSSGFQETQYF
TRBJ1-1 many TRBD1 TRBV3-1 TGTGCCAGCAGCCACAGGGGGATGAACACTGAAGCTTTCTTT CASSHRGMNTEAFF
TRBJ1-5 many . TRBV20-1 TGCAGTGCTAGAGTACCGAATAGCAATCAGCCCCAGCATTTT CSARVPNSNQPQHF
TRBJ1-2 many TRBD1 TRBV12-3/TRBV12-4 TGTGCCAGCACCAGGACAGGGACCGTCTATGGCTACACCTTC CASTRTGTVYGYTF
TRBJ1-1 . . TRBV2 TGTGCCAGCGGCCAGGGCGCGGGCACTGAAGCTTTCTTT CASGQGAGTEAFF
TRBJ1-5 . TRBD1 TRBV7-2 TGTGCCAGCAGCTCCAATTCCGGGACAGGGTTCCGGCAGCCCCAGCATTTT CASSSNSGTGFRQPQHF
TRBJ2-1 many TRBD1 TRBV6-1 TGTGCCAGCAGTGTAGAGGACAGGCGCCAGTTCTTC CASSVEDRRQFF
TRBJ2-5 many TRBD1 TRBV18 TGTGCCAGCTCACCACGGGACAGGGCCTACCAAGAGACCCAGTACTTC CASSPRDRAYQETQYF
TRBJ1-2 many TRBD1 TRBV5-1 TGCGCCAGCAGCCTGCAACAGGGGGCGAGTGGCTACACCTTC CASSLQQGASGYTF
TRBJ1-2 many TRBD1 TRBV27 TGTGCCAGCAGTTCCGTCGGACAGGGAGAGTGGAATGGCTACACCTTC CASSSVGQGEWNGYTF
TRBJ2-1 many . TRBV6-1 TGTGCCAGCAGTTCAGATGTAGCGCGCAGCTCCTACAATGAGCAGTTCTTC CASSSDVARSSYNEQFF
TRBJ2-1 many TRBD2 TRBV13 TGTGCCAGCAGTCGTTTAGGGACTAGCATCAACAATGAGCAGTTCTTC CASSRLGTSINNEQFF
TRBJ2-2 . . TRBV5-6 TGTGCCAGCAGCTTGTATAACAGGGGTTTTGGCGGGGAGCTGTCTTTT CASSLYNRGFGGELSF
TRBJ2-6 many . TRBV28 TGTGCCAGCAGTTTATTGGTTTCTGGGGCCAACGTCCTGACTTTC CASSLLVSGANVLTF
TRBJ1-1 many TRBD1 TRBV19 TGTGCCAGTAGTATGGAGACAGGGATAAACCCTGAAGCTTTCTTT CASSMETGINPEAFF
TRBJ1-4 many . TRBV30 TGTGCCTGGAGAAAAGCGGGGGCTTGGGAAAAACTGTTTTTT CAWRKAGAWEKLFF
TRBJ1-5 . TRBD1 TRBV9 TGTGCCAGCAGCGTTCCCGATGGACAGGGCGATCAGCCCCAGCATTTT CASSVPDGQGDQPQHF
TRBJ1-1 many . TRBV7-2 TGTGCCAGCCGTGTATGGAACACTGAAGCTTTCTTT CASRVWNTEAFF
TRBJ2-7 . TRBD1 TRBV20-1 TGCAGTGCTAGAGTCCGAGGACAGGGCTTCTACGAGCAGTACTTC CSARVRGQGFYEQYF
TRBJ2-2 many . TRBV6-6 TGTGCCAGCAGTTACGCTGAGAACACCGGGGAGCTGTTTTTT CASSYAENTGELFF
TRBJ2-5 many TRBD2 TRBV5-1 TGCGCCAGCAGCTTACTAGCGGGTCAGCAAGAGACCCAGTACTTC CASSLLAGQQETQYF